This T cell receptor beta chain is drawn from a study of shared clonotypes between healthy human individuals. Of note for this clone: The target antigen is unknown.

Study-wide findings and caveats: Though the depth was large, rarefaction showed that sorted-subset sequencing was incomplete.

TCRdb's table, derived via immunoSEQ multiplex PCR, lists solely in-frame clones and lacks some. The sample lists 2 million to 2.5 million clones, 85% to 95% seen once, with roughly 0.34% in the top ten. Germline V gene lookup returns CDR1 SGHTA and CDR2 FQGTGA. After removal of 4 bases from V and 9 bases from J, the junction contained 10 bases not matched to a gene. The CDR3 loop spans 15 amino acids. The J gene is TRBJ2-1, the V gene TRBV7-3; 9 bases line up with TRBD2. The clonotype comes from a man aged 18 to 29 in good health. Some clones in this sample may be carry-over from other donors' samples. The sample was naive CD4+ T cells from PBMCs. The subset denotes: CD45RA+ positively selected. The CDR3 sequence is CASSSEASGITEQFF. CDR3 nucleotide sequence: TGTGCCAGCAGCTCAGAGGCTAGCGGGATTACTGAGCAGTTCTTC.